These T cell receptor beta chains were read from a single sample in a study of T cells in localized non-small cell lung cancer. Sequencing used immunoSEQ multiplex PCR; TCRdb keeps in-frame clones, though not all of them. The table records some 7,700 clones, 92% of them present only once. Sequenced here: peripheral blood mononuclear cells, sampled before any cancer treatment. Receptors were obtained from a male donor aged 60 or over with stage II lung adenocarcinoma. The CDR3 runs from the conserved cysteine through the conserved F or W. Fields, in order: D gene, J gene, V gene, clone size, CDR3 DNA, CDR3 protein. The D gene is left open where the match is weak. Some rows mark clone size as missing; the rest say once, few, many or name a class of expanded clone.

TRBD1 TRBJ2-6 TRBV5-6 once TGTGCCAGCAGCTTGCGAGGGACAGGGGGCTCTGGGGCCAACGTCCTGACTTTC CASSLRGTGGSGANVLTF
- TRBJ2-1 TRBV5-6 once TGTGCCAGCAGCCCCCCCTCCGCCGATGAGCAGTTCTTC CASSPPSADEQFF
- TRBJ2-7 TRBV7-9 - TGTGCCAGCAACGATCTAGGGAACAGGGAGGTTTCCTACGAGCAGTACTTC CASNDLGNREVSYEQYF
- TRBJ1-1 TRBV5-1 - TGCGCCAGCAGCTTGGGAGGGGCCAGGAACACTGAAGCTTTCTTT CASSLGGARNTEAFF
TRBD1 TRBJ2-7 TRBV27 - TGTGCCAGCAGTATTACAGGGGGGCGAAACGAGCAGTACTTC CASSITGGRNEQYF
- TRBJ1-4 TRBV7-9 - TGTGCCAGCAGCTTCGGTCCAGGGAAGGTGGGCAATGAAAAACTGTTTTTT CASSFGPGKVGNEKLFF
- TRBJ2-3 TRBV11-2 - TGTGCCAGCAGCTTAGATCGAGGAGATACGCAGTATTTT CASSLDRGDTQYF
TRBD1 TRBJ2-1 TRBV6-5 - TGTGCCAGCAGAACGACAGGGAACCCCTACAATGAGCAGTTCTTC CASRTTGNPYNEQFF
- TRBJ2-3 TRBV10-2 - TGCGCCAGCAGGGGGGACACAGATACGCAGTATTTT CASRGDTDTQYF
- TRBJ1-2 TRBV7-9 - TGTGCCAGCAGCCTCGGGGGAGATGGCTACACCTTC CASSLGGDGYTF
TRBD1 TRBJ1-1 TRBV27 - TGTGCCAGCAGTTTGGGTGGACAGGCCGAAGCTTTCTTT CASSLGGQAEAFF
- TRBJ1-5 TRBV10-3 - TGTGCCATCAGTGGGGATAGCAATCAGCCCCAGCATTTT CAISGDSNQPQHF
TRBD1 TRBJ2-7 TRBV6-5 - TGTGCCAGCAGTCTACAGGGGCTCAATCGCTACGAGCAGTACTTC CASSLQGLNRYEQYF
TRBD1 TRBJ2-2 TRBV18 - TGTGCCAGCTCACCACCACCCGACAGGGGACCAGGGGAGCTGTTTTTT CASSPPPDRGPGELFF
- TRBJ2-4 TRBV18 - TGTGCCAGCTCACCTGACTCTGCCAGTGGCATTCAGTACTTC CASSPDSASGIQYF
- TRBJ2-2 TRBV5-1 - TGCGCCAGCAGCTTGGGTGCTAGCACCGGGGAGCTGTTTTTT CASSLGASTGELFF
- TRBJ1-2 TRBV15 - TGTGCCACCAGCAGAGATCGGGACCGCTTTTATGGCTACACCTTC CATSRDRDRFYGYTF
TRBD1 TRBJ1-1 TRBV5-1 - TGCGCCAGCAGCTGGGGACAGGGCACTGAAGCTTTCTTT CASSWGQGTEAFF
TRBD1 TRBJ1-4 TRBV28 - TGTGCCAGCAGTTCGGGACAGGGAAATGAAAAACTGTTTTTT CASSSGQGNEKLFF
- TRBJ1-6 TRBV5-8 - TGTGCCAGCAGCTTCCGGGGGTCACCCCTCCACTTT CASSFRGSPLHF
TRBD2 TRBJ2-5 TRBV18 - TGTGCCAGCTCACCTAGACTAGCGGGGGGCCAAGAGACCCAGTACTTC CASSPRLAGGQETQYF
- TRBJ1-6 TRBV6-5 - TGTGCCAGCAGGGGGACGATTTCACCCCTCCACTTT CASRGTISPLHF
- TRBJ2-2 TRBV6-5 - TGTGCCAGCAGACAGCCTAACACCGGGGAGCTGTTTTTT CASRQPNTGELFF
- TRBJ2-2 TRBV7-2 - TGTGCCAGCAGCTTAGCGGTGACTAGGGCTTCCGGGGAGCTGTTTTTT CASSLAVTRASGELFF
- TRBJ1-4 TRBV30 - TGTGCCTGGAACGGCCAGGGAACTAATGAAAAACTGTTTTTT CAWNGQGTNEKLFF
- TRBJ2-7 TRBV27 - TGTGCCAGCGGGACACGGGGGCCCCCGACCGAGCAGTACTTC CASGTRGPPTEQYF
TRBD2 TRBJ2-7 TRBV6-5 - TGTGCCAGCAGTTCCAGCGGGGGGGCCTCCTACGAGCAGTACTTC CASSSSGGASYEQYF
- TRBJ2-1 TRBV6-6 - TGTGCCAGCAGTTACGGGAGGGGGGGGCGGTGGAATGAGCAGTTCTTC CASSYGRGGRWNEQFF
- TRBJ2-7 TRBV6-6 - TGTGCCAGCAGACTCACTAGATCCGAGCAGTACTTC CASRLTRSEQYF
- TRBJ1-4 TRBV5-1 - TGCGCCAGCAGCTTTGGGAGCACTAATGAAAAACTGTTTTTT CASSFGSTNEKLFF
- TRBJ1-2 TRBV2 - TGTGCCAGCAGTTCCGGCCAGATAGCCTATGGCTACACCTTC CASSSGQIAYGYTF
- TRBJ1-1 TRBV6-5 - TGTGCCAGCAGTTACGCCTCGGGGGGCAGGTCTGAAGCTTTCTTT CASSYASGGRSEAFF
- TRBJ1-6 TRBV5-8 - TGTGCCACCCCTCAGGGGTCCTATAATTCACCCCTCCACTTT CATPQGSYNSPLHF
- TRBJ1-1 TRBV5-1 - TGCGCCAGCAGCCCGTCACCACCCGGGTTGGCCACTGAAGCTTTCTTT CASSPSPPGLATEAFF
- TRBJ1-1 TRBV29-1 - TGCAGCGTAGGACCGGTCCAGAACACTGAAGCTTTCTTT CSVGPVQNTEAFF
- TRBJ2-7 TRBV5-6 - TGTGCCAGCAGCTTGGAGGTCGGCCCCTACGAGCAGTACTTC CASSLEVGPYEQYF
TRBD1 TRBJ2-1 TRBV11-2 once TGTGCCAGCAGGACCCAGGGGGCCTCCTACAATGAGCAGTTCTTC CASRTQGASYNEQFF
- TRBJ1-2 TRBV6-5 once TGTGCCAGCAGTTACTCGAGAAGGGGTGACTATGGCTACACCTTC CASSYSRRGDYGYTF
- TRBJ2-6 TRBV12-5 - TGTGCTAGTGGTAAAATCGCTGCAGGACAAAGTCGGGCCAACGTCCTGACTTTC CASGKIAAGQSRANVLTF
- TRBJ1-1 TRBV11-2 - TGTGCCAGCAGCTTATCCGCCCTTAGTTCTGAAGCTTTCTTT CASSLSALSSEAFF